The clone carrying this T cell receptor (beta chain) was counted many times. Its target is unknown. Preparation of the TCRbeta library involved a method that used unique molecular identifiers. A single record per CDR3 protein comes from TCRdb applying MiXCR to the PCR reads. This table holds fewer than 550,000 distinct CDR3 sequences, more than 9.5% found once. The record originates from a study of T-cell reconstitution after alpha-beta-depleted transplantation in children. Whole-study findings and limits: After one year, T-cell counts and TCRbeta diversity mostly came from new T cells.

The CDR3 length is 13 residues. With 3 bases clipped from V and 5 bases from J, the junction kept 3 bases outside the gene matches. Germline V gene lookup returns CDR1 SGHRS and CDR2 YFSETQ. Here the sequenced sample was PBMCs, mostly from graft donor cells, taken 180 days after TCRalphabeta/CD19-depleted stem cell transplant. The chain carries TRBV5-1 and TRBJ1-1; 8 nucleotides agree with TRBD1. The TCR originated in a female patient between 2 and 15 years old who had a stem cell transplant for aplastic anemia, so the T cells may come from the graft donor. DNA of the CDR3: TGCGCCAGCAGCTCAGACAGGGGAACTGAAGCTTTCTTT. The encoded protein is CASSSDRGTEAFF.